Listed below are T cell receptor beta chains from one sample, sequenced in a study of long-term antiretroviral therapy in people with HIV. TCRdb keeps only in-frame clones here, not all; method: immunoSEQ multiplex PCR. Of around 38,000 clones listed, 94% are singletons. The specimen comprised unsorted PBMCs, sampled roughly 9.5 years after starting antiretroviral therapy. The origin of the receptors is a man in his thirties or forties with HIV. The CDR3 runs from the conserved cysteine through the conserved F or W. A D gene is named only where the DNA matches it firmly. Part of the rows lack a size; the others show once, few, many or a class for expanded clones.

D gene,J gene,CDR3 length,clone size,V gene,CDR3 DNA,CDR3 protein
TRBD2,TRBJ2-1,13,NA,TRBV4-1,TGCGCCAGCAGCCAAGATGTAGCGGGGGGGCAGTTCTTC,CASSQDVAGGQFF
TRBD2,TRBJ2-5,17,NA,TRBV5-4,TGTGCCAGCAGCTCGAGGACTAGCGGGGGGTACCAAGAGACCCAGTACTTC,CASSSRTSGGYQETQYF
NA,TRBJ1-5,13,NA,TRBV30,TGTGCCTGGAGTGTACAGGGCGATCAGCCCCAGCATTTT,CAWSVQGDQPQHF
NA,TRBJ2-2,13,NA,TRBV18,TGTGCCAGCACCGTCGGGGGCTCGGGGGAGCTGTTTTTT,CASTVGGSGELFF
NA,TRBJ1-4,16,NA,TRBV2,TGTGCCAGCAGTGAAGTTGGGCGGGGGGCGAGGGAAAAACTGTTTTTT,CASSEVGRGAREKLFF
TRBD1,TRBJ1-2,15,NA,TRBV5-6,TGTGCCAGCAGCTTGCTGGGACAGTCTAACTATGGCTACACCTTC,CASSLLGQSNYGYTF
NA,TRBJ1-6,16,NA,TRBV5-5,TGTGCCAGCAGCTTGTCTTACAGCTCCTATAATTCACCCCTCCACTTT,CASSLSYSSYNSPLHF
NA,TRBJ1-3,13,once,TRBV4-2,TGTGCCAGCAGCGAGGATACCACAAACACCATATATTTT,CASSEDTTNTIYF
TRBD1,TRBJ1-5,16,once,TRBV7-8,TGTGCCAGCAGCTTAGCTTCCGGGACAGTTAATCAGCCCCAGCATTTT,CASSLASGTVNQPQHF
NA,TRBJ2-1,17,once,TRBV10-3,TGTGCCATCAGTGAAAGAGGGGGGGGGCAAACCTACAATGAGCAGTTCTTC,CAISERGGGQTYNEQFF
NA,TRBJ1-1,14,NA,TRBV2,TGTGCCAGCACCCCGTGGGCCGGGAACACTGAAGCTTTCTTT,CASTPWAGNTEAFF
TRBD1,TRBJ2-1,16,NA,TRBV27,TGTGCCAGCAGTTTCATTTCCGGGACAGCATACAATGAGCAGTTCTTC,CASSFISGTAYNEQFF
NA,TRBJ1-1,13,NA,TRBV5-1,TGCGCCAGCAGTCCGACAGTGGACACTGAAGCTTTCTTT,CASSPTVDTEAFF
NA,TRBJ2-3,15,NA,TRBV7-6,TGTGCCAGCAGCTCCCCGGACGACAGTACAGATACGCAGTATTTT,CASSSPDDSTDTQYF
NA,TRBJ1-5,15,NA,TRBV23-1,TGCGCCAGCAGTCAATCGAAGGGGGGCAATCAGCCCCAGCATTTT,CASSQSKGGNQPQHF
NA,TRBJ2-7,15,NA,TRBV13,TGTGCCAGCAGCTTACTCGGGGAGAGCTCCTACGAGCAGTACTTC,CASSLLGESSYEQYF
NA,TRBJ2-5,17,NA,TRBV7-3,TGTGCCAGCAGCTTAGGGGTTTTTGGCGGGGCCCCAGAGACCCAGTACTTC,CASSLGVFGGAPETQYF
TRBD1,TRBJ1-4,16,few,TRBV19,TGTGCCAGTAGTGCGGGACAGGGGTCCTTAGGGGAAAAACTGTTTTTT,CASSAGQGSLGEKLFF
NA,TRBJ1-2,13,NA,TRBV28,TGTGCCAGCAGTTTACGAGACGCTCTCTCCAGCACCTTC,CASSLRDALSSTF
TRBD1,TRBJ1-6,17,NA,TRBV10-3,TGTGCCATCAGTGAGTTGGGACAGGGGCCCTATAATTCACCCCTCCACTTT,CAISELGQGPYNSPLHF
NA,TRBJ1-1,13,once,TRBV25-1,TGTGCCAGCAGTGAAACAGAGAACACTGAAGCTTTCTTT,CASSETENTEAFF
NA,TRBJ1-2,13,once,TRBV9,TGTGCCAGCAGCGTCGCCTCTAACTATGGCTACACCTTC,CASSVASNYGYTF
TRBD2,TRBJ2-2,15,once,TRBV7-9,TGTGCCAGCAGCTTAGAGCTAGCGGGGTCTGGGGAGCTGTTTTTT,CASSLELAGSGELFF
NA,TRBJ1-5,15,NA,TRBV7-9,TGTGCCAGCAGCGCAACAGGTACACACAATCAGCCCCAGCATTTT,CASSATGTHNQPQHF
NA,TRBJ2-5,15,NA,TRBV18,TGTGCCAGCTCACCAGGTACCCAGAGTCGGGAGACCCAGTACTTC,CASSPGTQSRETQYF
NA,TRBJ2-1,13,NA,TRBV5-8,TGTGCCAGCAGGTCCCCCAGGAATGGCGAGCAGTTCTTC,CASRSPRNGEQFF